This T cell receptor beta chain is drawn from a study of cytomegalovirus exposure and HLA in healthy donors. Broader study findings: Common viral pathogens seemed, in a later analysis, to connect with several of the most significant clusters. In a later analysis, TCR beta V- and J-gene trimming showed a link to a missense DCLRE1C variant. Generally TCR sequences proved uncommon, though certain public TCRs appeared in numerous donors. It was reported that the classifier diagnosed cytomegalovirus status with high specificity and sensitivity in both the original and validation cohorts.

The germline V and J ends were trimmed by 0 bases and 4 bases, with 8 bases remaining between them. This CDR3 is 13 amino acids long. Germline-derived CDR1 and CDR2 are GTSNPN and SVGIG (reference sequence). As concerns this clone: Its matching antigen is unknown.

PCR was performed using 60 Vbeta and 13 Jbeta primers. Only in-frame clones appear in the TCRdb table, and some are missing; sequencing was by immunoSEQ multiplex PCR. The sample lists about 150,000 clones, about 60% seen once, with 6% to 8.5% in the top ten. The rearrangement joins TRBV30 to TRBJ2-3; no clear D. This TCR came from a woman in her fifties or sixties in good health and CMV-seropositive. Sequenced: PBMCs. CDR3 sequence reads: CAWSVMRSDTQYF. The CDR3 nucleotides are TGTGCCTGGAGTGTCATGAGGTCAGATACGCAGTATTTT.